Shown below are 23 T cell receptor beta chains from a single sample sequenced in a study of identifying expanded T cells in peripheral blood. The data were produced by immunoSEQ multiplex PCR, yet TCRdb's version contains in-frame clones alone and is incomplete. The table includes some 75,000 clones, almost 90% detected once. Sequencing used blood. These receptors originate from a person aged 18 to 75 in good health.

V is TRBV9 and J is TRBJ1-4; the D gene is possibly TRBD1 (5 bases). CDR3 length: 16 residues. Trimming took off 4 bases at V and 3 bases at J, with 16 bases between the two ends. From germline, CDR1 is SGDLS and CDR2 YYNGEE. CDR3 loop: CASSPVQQASNEKLFF. CDR3 nucleotides: TGTGCCAGCAGCCCAGTACAACAGGCCTCTAATGAAAAACTGTTTTTT.

The chain's CDR3 is CASSADQPQHF. CDR3 bases: TGTGCCAGCAGTGCTGACCAGCCCCAGCATTTT. J is TRBJ1-5 and V is TRBV6-4; the D is unclear. V lost 4 bases, J lost 7 bases, and 5 bases lay in between. Germline assignment: CDR1 MRHNA and CDR2 SNTAGT. The CDR3 has 11 residues.

By proportion, this clone is medium-sized. J is TRBJ1-6 and V is TRBV6-1; 7 bases are shared with TRBD1. J was trimmed by 5 bases and V by 2 bases; bases with no gene match: 3. The CDR3 contains 15 residues. Germline V lookup: CDR1 MNHNS, CDR2 SASEGT. CDR3 sequence reads: CASSERQGDNSPLHF. For the CDR3, the DNA is TGTGCCAGCAGTGAACGACAGGGCGATAATTCACCCCTCCACTTT.

This clone was seen just once. DNA of the CDR3: TGTGCCAGCAGCTTAGTGACGCAAGGGGCCGAGCAGTACTTC. It translates to CASSLVTQGAEQYF. The chain employs TRBV7-2 and TRBJ2-7; TRBD1 might be the D (5 bases). Looked up from germline, CDR1 is SGHTA and CDR2 is FQGNSA. V lost 1 base and J lost 6, with 13 bases in between. This CDR3 region has 14 residues.

The rearrangement uses TRBV9 and TRBJ2-2; unclear D gene. There are 13 residues in the CDR3. Germline V gives CDR1 SGDLS, CDR2 YYNGEE. V was clipped by 3 bases and J by 1 base, with 4 bases between them. CDR3 sequence (DNA): TGTGCCAGCAGCGCAGGGAACACCGGGGAGCTGTTTTTT. Its translation: CASSAGNTGELFF.

The chain has TRBV7-3 and TRBJ2-3; no clear D. In germline, CDR1 is SGHTA, CDR2 FQGTGA. The germline V and J ends were trimmed by 4 bases and 1 base, with 9 bases remaining between them. The length of the CDR3 is 14 residues. The DNA for the CDR3 is TGTGCCAGCAGCTCGCGGCCCGGCACAGATACGCAGTATTTT. This sequence encodes CASSSRPGTDTQYF.

The J gene is TRBJ2-1, the V gene TRBV9, with a weak D call TRBD1 (6 bases). Germline CDR1 is SGDLS and CDR2 is YYNGEE. The length of the CDR3 is 15 residues. Trimming left V 4 bases short and J 4 bases short, with 15 bases between. The CDR3 coding sequence is TGTGCCAGCAGCAAAGCCGGGACAACTTACAATGAGCAGTTCTTC. Translated: CASSKAGTTYNEQFF.

The chain combines TRBV5-1 with TRBJ2-5; 10 bases match TRBD1. With 1 base clipped from V and 5 bases from J, the junction kept 5 bases outside the gene matches. The germline CDR1 and CDR2 sequences are SGHRS and YFSETQ. The CDR3 is made up of 15 amino acids. The CDR3 DNA sequence: TGCGCCAGCAGCTTGCAGGGACAGGGGACGGAGACCCAGTACTTC. Its protein is CASSLQGQGTETQYF. Based on the CDR3 plus reference TRBV5-1 and TRBJ2-5, the full variable domain is KAGVTQTPRYLIKTRGQQVTLSCSPISGHRSVSWYQQTPGQGLQFLFEYFSETQRNKGNFPGRFSGRQFSNSRSEMNVSTLELGDSALYLCASSLQGQGTETQYFGPGTRLLVL.

The gene calls are TRBV30 and TRBJ2-1, with D possibly matching TRBD2 (7 bases). The CDR3 contains 11 residues. Germline lookup yields CDR1 GTSNPN and CDR2 SVGIG (reference sequence). Trimming left V 1 base short and J 10 bases short, with 8 bases between. CDR3 nucleotides: TGTGCCTGGAGTGGCGGGGGCGAGCAGTTCTTC. Translated, it gives CAWSGGGEQFF.

The chain couples TRBV7-2 to TRBJ1-6; weak D call: TRBD1 (6 bases). V was shortened by 5 bases and J by 13 bases, with 12 bases between the two germline ends. The CDR3 runs 12 residues. Germline CDR1 SGHTA, CDR2 FQGNSA. As DNA, the CDR3 is TGTGCCAGCAGCCAAATGGGGGCGCCCCTCCACTTT. Its protein is CASSQMGAPLHF.

In its sample, this clone was seen once. The chain's CDR3 is CASSLDRNQPQHF. CDR3 coding DNA: TGTGCCAGCAGCTTGGACCGCAATCAGCCCCAGCATTTT. The chain carries TRBV5-4 and TRBJ1-5, with D uncertain. Germline V lookup: CDR1 SGHNT, CDR2 YYREEE (reference sequence). This CDR3 has 13 residues. V lost 0 bases to trimming and J lost 2 bases, with 3 bases between them. The variable domain in full, with the rest retrieved from reference TRBV5-4 and TRBJ1-5, is ETGVTQSPTHLIKTRGQQVTLRCSSQSGHNTVSWYQQALGQGPQFIFQYYREEENGRGNFPPRFSGLQFPNYSSELNVNALELDDSALYLCASSLDRNQPQHFGDGTRLSIL.

This clone was observed a single time. This rearrangement joins TRBV6-6 to TRBJ1-5; D perhaps matches TRBD1 (6 bases). The V gene lost 7 bases and the J gene lost 1 base, with 14 bases spanning the gap. The CDR3 spans 15 residues. Germline-derived CDR1 and CDR2 are MNHNY and SVGAGI (reference sequence). The CDR3 nucleotides read TGTGCCAGCACTTCACAGGGAGTGAGCAATCAGCCCCAGCATTTT. Its translation: CASTSQGVSNQPQHF.

V is TRBV5-4 and J is TRBJ1-2; 10 nucleotides line up with TRBD1. This CDR3 contains 14 residues. The V and J ends lost 2 bases and 7 bases, in that order; junction bases with no gene match: 5. The V gene's germline CDR1 is SGHNT and CDR2 YYREEE (reference sequence). CDR3 DNA sequence: TGTGCCAGCAGCTTTGACAGGGGGCCAAGTGGCTACACCTTC. Translated, it gives CASSFDRGPSGYTF.

The chain recombines TRBV14 with TRBJ2-5; D perhaps matches TRBD1 (6 bases). CDR1 SGHDN and CDR2 FVKESK come from the germline V gene. This CDR3 is built from 11 residues. The V and J ends lost 4 bases and 7 bases respectively, with 7 bases between them. CDR3 bases: TGTGCCAGCAGCCTAGGGGGGACCCAGTACTTC. It is translated as CASSLGGTQYF.

The V gene is TRBV7-9, the J gene TRBJ2-7; D not resolved. The germline V gene encodes CDR1 SEHNR and CDR2 FQNEAQ (reference sequence). The CDR3 covers 11 residues. V was trimmed by 3 bases and J by 2 bases, leaving 2 bases between them. This CDR3 is CASSFTYEQYF. The CDR3 DNA reads as TGTGCCAGCAGCTTTACCTACGAGCAGTACTTC. Full variable domain (outside the CDR3, taken from reference TRBV7-9 and TRBJ2-7): DTGVSQNPRHKITKRGQNVTFRCDPISEHNRLYWYRQTLGQGPEFLTYFQNEAQLEKSRLLSDRFSAERPKGSFSTLEIQRTEQGDSAMYLCASSFTYEQYFGPGTRLTVT.

The V and J genes are TRBV7-3 and TRBJ2-3; D might be TRBD1 (6 bases). Trimming shortened V by 5 bases and J by 4 bases, and 10 bases separated the two germline ends. The CDR3 length is 13 residues. Germline V gene lookup returns CDR1 SGHTA and CDR2 FQGTGA. The CDR3 nucleotides read TGTGCCAGCAGCATTACAGGGTCAGATACGCAGTATTTT. Translation: CASSITGSDTQYF.

This sequence joins TRBV6-6 and TRBJ1-1, with 7 bases that match TRBD1. CDR1 is MNHNY, CDR2 SVGAGI, per germline (reference sequence). V was pared by 6 bases and J by 7 bases, with 5 bases of the junction left unmatched. The CDR3 spans 12 residues. The CDR3 DNA is TGTGCCAGCAGGACAGGGTTAAATGAAGCTTTCTTT. Translation gives CASRTGLNEAFF.

The V call is TRBV18, the J call TRBJ1-1; weak D call: TRBD1 (6 bases). V was shortened by 3 bases and J by 1 base, with 12 bases between the two germline ends. There are 15 residues in the CDR3. In germline, CDR1 is KGHSH, CDR2 LQKENI. DNA of the CDR3: TGTGCCAGCTCACCGTCCCAGGGGAGGAACACTGAAGCTTTCTTT. Translation: CASSPSQGRNTEAFF.

The chain uses TRBV29-1 and TRBJ2-5; D remains unclear. Germline V CDR1 and CDR2: SQVTM, ANQGSEA. Trimming removed 6 bases at V and 5 bases at J, with 16 bases between. CDR3 length: 13 residues. The CDR3 DNA reads as TGCAGCGTGCCCGATCCCGTGCCGGAGACCCAGTACTTC. Translated: CSVPDPVPETQYF.

J is TRBJ2-7 and V is TRBV25-1, with D perhaps matching TRBD1 or TRBD2 (6 bases each). V was pared by 8 bases and J by 3 bases, with 14 bases between. Germline CDR1 reads MGHDK; CDR2 reads SYGVNS. The CDR3 spans 13 residues. DNA of the CDR3: TGTGCCAGCTCCCTCGGGGGCAGCTACGAGCAGTACTTC. The encoded protein is CASSLGGSYEQYF.

The chain couples TRBV7-3 to TRBJ1-1; a weak D match, TRBD1 (5 bases). The CDR3 is made up of 18 amino acids. Germline-derived CDR1 and CDR2 are SGHTA and FQGTGA. V shed 2 bases and J shed 0 bases, with 19 bases lying between them. The CDR3 DNA sequence: TGTGCCAGCAGCTTATTTGGCAGGGAGGGACCGATGAACACTGAAGCTTTCTTT. It is translated as CASSLFGREGPMNTEAFF.

This chain links TRBV5-4 with TRBJ2-2; D uncertain. The CDR3 is 15 residues long. Germline CDR1 SGHNT, CDR2 YYREEE (reference sequence). V dropped 3 bases and J dropped 4 bases, with 13 bases sitting between them. The CDR3, as DNA: TGTGCCAGCAGCTCCCCGGACGGATTCACCGGGGAGCTGTTTTTT. Translating gives CASSSPDGFTGELFF.

The chain carries TRBV7-3 and TRBJ2-3; TRBD2 might be the D (6 bases). Trimming removed 2 bases from V and 1 base from J, with 13 bases in between. CDR1 and CDR2 (germline): SGHTA, FQGTGA. The CDR3 is 16 amino acids. The DNA of the CDR3 is TGTGCCAGCAGCTTATTATCCGCTAGCGGCACAGATACGCAGTATTTT. It translates to CASSLLSASGTDTQYF.